This section outlines one TCR beta chain sequence together with its context. The sample is drawn from a study of blood T cell repertoires in COVID-19. Study overall: Whether acute or convalescent, the COVID-19 samples came from the United States, Italy and Spain. T cells, B-cell-depleted T cells, or PBMCs supplied cDNA or gDNA.

Source study methods: Quantification of nucleated cells was approximated via reference gene primer amplification. The data were produced by immunoSEQ multiplex PCR, yet TCRdb's version contains in-frame clones alone and is incomplete. V, J and clone size are taken as reported in that table, and D and trimming were inferred from the DNA itself. Of hundreds of thousands of clones detected, 65% to 90% appear once; the ten largest clones hold 4% to 5%. J gave up 7 bases and V 1 base, and 6 bases lay outside the gene matches. Germline V gene data show CDR1 as SGDLS and CDR2 as YYNGEE. CDR3 size: 15 residues.

V is TRBV9 and J is TRBJ1-2, with TRBD1 matching over 11 bases. The receptor comes from a woman between 65 and 79 years old with acute or convalescent COVID-19. The sample comprised peripheral blood. The CDR3 sequence: CASSVQGQGARGYTF. The CDR3 DNA is TGTGCCAGCAGCGTACAAGGACAGGGGGCCCGTGGCTACACCTTC.